What follows describes a single T cell receptor (beta chain). Antigen unknown. Trimming removed 5 bases from V and 3 bases from J; junction bases left unmatched: 6. This CDR3 spans 15 amino acids. CDR1 is SGHAT and CDR2 is FQNNGV in the germline V gene. These data originate in a study of human T cells and chemical hapten exposure. Overall study findings and caveats: TCRs exceeding a frequency of 1 in 1000 stayed unchanged under DPC sensitization. Expanded TCRs created a significantly greater count of big CDR3 similarity clusters than controls did.

Time point described: patch test 2, 6 weeks after DPC sensitization. Indicated treatment: therapeutic diphenylcyclopropenone sensitization with weekly scalp DPC. A single record per CDR3 protein comes from TCRdb applying MiXCR to the RACE reads. The data contain approximately 92,000 distinct CDR3 sequences, 9.5% to 12% of them singletons. V and J are TRBV11-2 and TRBJ2-3; 9 bases align to TRBD2. The sequencing used whole blood, collected in connection with sensitization to the hapten diphenylcyclopropenone (DPC). The sequence was obtained from a woman aged 40 to 55 with alopecia areata. Some clones in this sample may be carry-over from other donors' samples. The CDR3 sequence: CASSLIAGVTDTQYF. DNA for the CDR3: TGTGCCAGCAGCCTAATAGCGGGGGTGACAGATACGCAGTATTTT.